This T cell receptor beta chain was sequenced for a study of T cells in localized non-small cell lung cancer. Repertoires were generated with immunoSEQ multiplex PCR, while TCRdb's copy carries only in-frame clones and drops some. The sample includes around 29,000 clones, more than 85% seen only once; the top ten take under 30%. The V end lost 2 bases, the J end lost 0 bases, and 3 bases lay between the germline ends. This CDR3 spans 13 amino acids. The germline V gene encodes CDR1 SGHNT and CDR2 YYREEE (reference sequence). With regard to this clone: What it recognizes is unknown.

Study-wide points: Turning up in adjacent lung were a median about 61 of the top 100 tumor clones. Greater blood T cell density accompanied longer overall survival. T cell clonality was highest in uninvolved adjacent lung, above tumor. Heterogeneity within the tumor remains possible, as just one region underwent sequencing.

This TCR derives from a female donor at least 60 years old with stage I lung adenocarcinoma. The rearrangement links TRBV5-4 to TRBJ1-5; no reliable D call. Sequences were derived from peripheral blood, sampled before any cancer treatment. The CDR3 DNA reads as TGTGCCAGCAGCTTAGATAGCAATCAGCCCCAGCATTTT. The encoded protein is CASSLDSNQPQHF.